This T cell receptor (beta chain) was captured by sequencing in a study of T cell repertoires in cytomegalovirus infection (dated by TCRdb to between 2018 and 2021). Describing the broader study: Donor HLA type was relevant to the analysis, as public TCR beta signatures indicated carriage of CMV infection together with the matching HLA type.

Study-wide findings and limitations: The ex vivo response was dominated by HLA-C-restricted CMV-specific TCR beta clonotypes, which also provided the single most frequent clonotype in two of eight donors. In both this cohort and an independent roughly 350-donor cohort, the cumulative frequency of public TCR beta family members distinguished carriers of CMV infection plus the relevant HLA type.

The CDR3 starts with the cysteine, ends with the phenylalanine, and has 15 residues. CDR3 DNA only is kept here, 45 bases in frame from base 1. CDR1 and CDR2, per the germline V gene, are SGHTA and FQGNSA. Sequencer: Illumina HiSeq 1500. TCRdb itself trimmed the public reads at Q25 with fastp, ran MiXCR and retained productive beta chains. Records with the same CDR3 protein are collapsed into one entry carrying the most frequent genes and DNA. For this sample the table gives 150,000 to 200,000 distinct CDR3 sequences, of which 7.5% to 10% were detected only once. The ten most abundant clones make up about 4.6% of the sample. Turning to this clonotype: What this receptor recognizes is not known. This may be a read error, as it is one base from a much larger clone.

The V gene is TRBV7-2 and the J gene is TRBJ1-2, with the D gene too uncertain to name. The sample comprised PBMCs. The TCR comes from a human donor in good health (CMV status not recorded). Some clones in this sample may be carry-over from other donors' samples. Here is the DNA: TGTGCCAACAGCTCCCCGCCGAGGTTTAACTATGGCTACACCTTC. It encodes CANSSPPRFNYGYTF.